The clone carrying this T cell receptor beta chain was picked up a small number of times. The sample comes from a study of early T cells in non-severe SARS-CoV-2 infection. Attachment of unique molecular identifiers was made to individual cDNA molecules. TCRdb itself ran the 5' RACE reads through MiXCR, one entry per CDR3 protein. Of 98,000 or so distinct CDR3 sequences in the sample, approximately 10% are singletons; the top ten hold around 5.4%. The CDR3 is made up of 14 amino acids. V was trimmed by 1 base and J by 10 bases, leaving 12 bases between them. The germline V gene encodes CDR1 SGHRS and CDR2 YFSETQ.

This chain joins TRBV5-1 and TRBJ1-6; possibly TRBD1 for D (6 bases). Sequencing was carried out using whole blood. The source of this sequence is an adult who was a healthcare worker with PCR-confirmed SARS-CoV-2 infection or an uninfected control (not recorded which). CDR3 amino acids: CASSLTGKRSPLHF. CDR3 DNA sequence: TGCGCCAGCAGCTTGACAGGGAAGCGCTCACCCCTCCACTTT.